Listed here is a single T cell receptor beta chain. This clonotype was found many times. No antigen is known for it. Per-base quality was not reported, and no clone a single base away is much larger than it. Library construction relied on PCR. The data were produced on an Illumina HiSeq 2500. TCR library preparation used molecular barcoding, with unique molecular identifiers applied to normalize quantification of the TCRbeta repertoire. The public reads were reanalyzed by TCRdb: fastp trimming at Q25, MiXCR alignment, in-frame beta chains only. Identical CDR3 proteins give one entry, which carries the most common genes and DNA. Recorded for this sample are approximately 200,000 distinct CDR3 sequences; about 15% of them occurred a single time. The top ten clonotypes cover 13% of the sample. The cysteine opens and the phenylalanine closes a CDR3 of 14 amino acids. Solely the CDR3 DNA is kept, with 42 bases framed from the first base. After removal of 6 bases from V and 8 bases from J, the junction retains 10 bases not matched to a gene.

This specimen belongs to a study of T-cell reconstitution after alpha-beta-depleted transplantation in children (dated by TCRdb to 2016 to 2017). For context, the study as a whole: T-cell immune reconstitution after TCRalphabeta/CD19-depleted allogeneic hematopoietic cell transplantation in children was quantitatively tracked in the study by means of TCR repertoire profiling.

Sample: PBMCs from the stem cell graft donor, taken from the stem cell graft. The receptor's source is a human donor who donated a stem cell graft to a child with acute lymphoblastic leukemia. The chain links TRBV12-3 or TRBV12-4 with TRBJ1-2; the central 9 bases match TRBD1. The bases are TGTGCCAGCAGCCCGGACAGGGGCGTTTGGGGCTACACCTTC. The resulting protein is CASSPDRGVWGYTF.